Listed below are T cell receptor beta chains from one sample, sequenced in a study of blood T cell repertoires in COVID-19. Clones were sequenced by immunoSEQ multiplex PCR, and TCRdb holds only the in-frame ones, with some missing. The repertoire holds 200,000 or so clones, 81% seen once, with less than 15% in the top ten. The specimen sequenced was peripheral blood. Every receptor here comes from a woman older than 75 with COVID-19, enrolled during active disease. Each CDR3 is given with its conserved first and last residue. A D gene is named only where the DNA matches it firmly. Size values are once, few and many counts, or a class for expanded clones, and some rows have none.

v_call	j_call	clone_size	d_call	cdr3_aa	cdr3_nt
TRBV7-9	TRBJ1-2	.	.	CASSLNRGYGYTF	TGTGCCAGCAGCTTAAATCGCGGCTATGGCTACACCTTC
TRBV18	TRBJ2-7	.	.	CASSLNLPSF	TGTGCCAGCTCACTCAATCTTCCCAGCTTC
TRBV29-1	TRBJ2-1	.	.	CSVELLGVPSYNEQFF	TGCAGCGTTGAACTATTAGGGGTCCCCTCCTACAATGAGCAGTTCTTC
TRBV25-1	TRBJ2-1	.	TRBD2	CASSGGGWQQHSYNEQFF	TGTGCCAGCAGTGGGGGGGGTTGGCAGCAGCACTCCTACAATGAGCAGTTCTTC
TRBV2	TRBJ2-5	.	.	CASSVGGVQETQYF	TGTGCCAGCAGTGTAGGGGGGGTCCAAGAGACCCAGTACTTC
TRBV5-1	TRBJ1-2	.	.	CASSYNRDYGYTF	TGCGCCAGCAGCTATAACAGGGACTATGGCTACACCTTC
TRBV4-2	TRBJ1-1	.	.	CASSQGWRETEAFF	TGTGCCAGCAGCCAAGGGTGGAGGGAGACTGAAGCTTTCTTT
TRBV3-1/TRBV3-2	TRBJ1-1	.	.	CASSPAGGEAFF	TGTGCCAGCAGCCCGGCGGGGGGGGAAGCTTTCTTT
TRBV11-2	TRBJ2-2	.	TRBD2	CASSLRLAGGSGELFF	TGTGCCAGCAGCCTAAGACTAGCGGGGGGGTCCGGGGAGCTGTTTTTT
TRBV4-1	TRBJ2-3	.	.	CASTIDRLTDTQYF	TGCGCCAGCACCATAGACAGACTCACAGATACGCAGTATTTT
TRBV6-5	TRBJ1-2	once	.	CASRGTPNYGYTF	TGTGCCAGCAGGGGCACACCGAACTATGGCTACACCTTC
TRBV2	TRBJ2-7	many	.	CASGPKANSYEQYF	TGTGCCAGTGGCCCGAAAGCGAACTCCTACGAGCAGTACTTC
TRBV7-9	TRBJ2-3	.	TRBD2	CASSSWGRGGGTDTQYF	TGTGCCAGCAGCTCTTGGGGTCGGGGAGGGGGCACAGATACGCAGTATTTT
TRBV5-1	TRBJ1-6	.	TRBD1	CASSLTGDINSPLHF	TGCGCCAGCAGCTTGACAGGGGATATTAATTCACCCCTCCACTTT
TRBV5-8	TRBJ1-1	.	.	CASSLGVLNTEAFF	TGTGCCAGCAGCTTGGGCGTCCTGAACACTGAAGCTTTCTTT
TRBV3-1/TRBV3-2	TRBJ2-7	.	.	CASSKGPQEYEQYF	TGTGCCAGCAGCAAAGGACCACAGGAGTACGAGCAGTACTTC
TRBV5-3	TRBJ1-1	.	.	CARRYTRRDTEAFF	TGTGCCAGAAGATACACAAGGAGGGACACTGAAGCTTTCTTT
TRBV6-5	TRBJ1-6	few	.	CASRRTGNSPLHF	TGTGCCAGCAGAAGGACGGGGAATTCACCCCTCCACTTT
TRBV19	TRBJ2-4	.	.	CASSPSVVAKNIQYF	TGTGCCAGTAGTCCCTCGGTGGTAGCCAAAAACATTCAGTACTTC
TRBV6-2/TRBV6-3	TRBJ2-1	once	.	CASSYTGYEQFF	TGTGCCAGCAGTTACACCGGGTATGAGCAGTTCTTC
TRBV28	TRBJ1-4	.	TRBD1	CASSLAGTGSEKLFF	TGTGCCAGCAGTTTGGCCGGGACAGGCTCTGAAAAACTGTTTTTT
TRBV18	TRBJ2-3	.	TRBD2	CASSHGTSGSTDTQYF	TGTGCCAGCTCACACGGGACTAGCGGTTCCACAGATACGCAGTATTTT
TRBV27	TRBJ1-1	.	.	CASSLSLGAPTEAFF	TGTGCCAGCAGTTTATCCCTTGGGGCCCCCACTGAAGCTTTCTTT
TRBV5-1	TRBJ2-1	.	TRBD2	CASSLLAGGPYEQFF	TGCGCCAGCAGCCTACTAGCGGGAGGGCCCTATGAGCAGTTCTTC
TRBV5-4	TRBJ2-7	.	TRBD2	CASSPREPGSYEQYF	TGTGCCAGCAGCCCGCGGGAGCCCGGTAGCTACGAGCAGTACTTC
TRBV5-1	TRBJ2-5	.	TRBD1	CASRGTGLEETQYF	TGCGCCAGCAGGGGGACAGGGCTGGAAGAGACCCAGTACTTC
TRBV10-3	TRBJ1-4	.	TRBD1	CAISESKSGQGDDEKLFF	TGTGCCATCAGTGAGTCGAAGAGTGGACAGGGGGACGATGAAAAACTGTTTTTT
TRBV5-4	TRBJ1-1	.	.	CASSPNERGAGVAEAFF	TGTGCCAGCAGCCCCAACGAAAGGGGCGCGGGGGTCGCTGAAGCTTTCTTT
TRBV19	TRBJ2-1	.	TRBD1	CASSNIGTGSYNEQFF	TGTGCCAGTAGTAACATCGGGACAGGGTCTTACAATGAGCAGTTCTTC
TRBV5-1	TRBJ1-2	.	TRBD1	CASSLEGTRGVINYGYTF	TGCGCCAGCAGCTTGGAAGGGACCAGGGGGGTTATTAACTATGGCTACACCTTC
TRBV27	TRBJ1-2	.	TRBD1	CASSPSPGTVFYGYTF	TGTGCCAGCAGCCCTAGTCCAGGGACAGTTTTCTATGGCTACACCTTC
TRBV19	TRBJ2-1	once	TRBD2	CASSRGTSDIDEQFF	TGTGCCAGTAGTCGCGGGACTAGCGATATCGATGAGCAGTTCTTC